Shown below are 26 T cell receptor beta chains from a single sample sequenced in a study of PD-1 blockade in classical Hodgkin lymphoma. Measured with immunoSEQ multiplex PCR; TCRdb has only the in-frame clones, and not every one. The sample has 900 to 1,500 clones, more than 75% seen once. Patients all relapsed after autologous stem cell transplantation, and there was variation in brentuximab vedotin exposure. The source material was peripheral blood mononuclear cells (PBMCs), sampled at baseline. The receptors come from a human donor with classical Hodgkin lymphoma.

The rearrangement joins TRBV15 to TRBJ1-2; D gene ambiguous. This CDR3 has 15 residues. CDR1 and CDR2 from the germline V gene are LNHNV and YYDKDF (reference sequence). Between the trimmed V and J ends, which lost 0 bases and 4 bases, there was a span of 12 bases. DNA of the CDR3: TGTGCCACCAGCAGAGACGGGGATTCGCTCTATGGCTACACCTTC. This codes for CATSRDGDSLYGYTF. The whole variable domain, filled in from reference TRBV15 and TRBJ1-2, reads DAMVIQNPRYQVTQFGKPVTLSCSQTLNHNVMYWYQQKSSQAPKLLFHYYDKDFNNEADTPDNFQSRRPNTSFCFLDIRSPGLGDTAMYLCATSRDGDSLYGYTFGSGTRLTVV.

This CDR3 is CASSLSSNQPQHF. In nucleotides, the CDR3 is TGTGCCAGCAGCTTAAGCAGCAATCAGCCCCAGCATTTT. The J gene is TRBJ1-5, the V gene TRBV5-8; D is undetermined. Per germline, CDR1 SGHTS and CDR2 YDEGEE. The CDR3 sequence is 13 residues long. V lost 2 bases to trimming and J lost 1 base, with 4 bases between them.

This chain connects TRBV19 to TRBJ1-1; D not resolved. CDR1 is LNHDA and CDR2 is SQIVND in the germline V gene (reference sequence). The CDR3 sequence is 14 residues long. V gave up 1 base and J gave up 1 base, with 7 bases separating them. The CDR3, as DNA: TGTGCCAGTAGTATAGGGCAGGAGAACACTGAAGCTTTCTTT. Amino acid sequence: CASSIGQENTEAFF.

This rearrangement joins TRBV19 to TRBJ1-3, with TRBD1 identical over 7 bases. The CDR3 runs to 17 residues. V lost 6 bases to trimming and J lost 2 bases; unmatched junction nucleotides: 13. Germline CDR1 reads LNHDA; CDR2 reads SQIVND (reference sequence). The CDR3 loop is CASRSRTGVDTGNTIYF. The CDR3 DNA sequence: TGTGCCAGTAGGAGCAGGACAGGCGTAGACACTGGAAACACCATATATTTT.

This clone turned up a few times. V is TRBV5-4 and J is TRBJ1-5; tentatively, D is TRBD1 (5 bases). CDR3 length: 13 residues. Germline V gives CDR1 SGHNT, CDR2 YYREEE (reference sequence). The V and J ends lost 3 bases and 4 bases respectively, with 8 bases between them. The CDR3 here is CASSSDRNQPQHF. Written as DNA, the CDR3 is TGTGCCAGCAGCTCAGACAGAAATCAGCCCCAGCATTTT.

V is TRBV28 and J is TRBJ2-5; 10 positions match TRBD1. Germline assignment: CDR1 MDHEN and CDR2 SYDVKM. The CDR3 spans 17 residues. V was pared by 8 bases and J by 0 bases, with 12 bases of the junction left unmatched. The CDR3 DNA is TGTGCCAGCGACTATGCCGGGACAGGGGAGCACCAAGAGACCCAGTACTTC. The encoded protein is CASDYAGTGEHQETQYF. The complete variable domain, with remaining parts taken from reference TRBV28 and TRBJ2-5, reads DVKVTQSSRYLVKRTGEKVFLECVQDMDHENMFWYRQDPGLGLRLIYFSYDVKMKEKGDIPEGYSVSREKKERFSLILESASTNQTSMYLCASDYAGTGEHQETQYFGPGTRLLVL.

This chain links TRBV19 with TRBJ1-2, with TRBD1 as a possible D gene (5 bases). Germline V gene lookup returns CDR1 LNHDA and CDR2 SQIVND (reference sequence). The CDR3 length is 15 residues. The V gene lost 7 bases and the J gene lost 2 bases, with 17 bases spanning the gap. The CDR3 DNA follows: TGTGCCAGTACCCTTAGAGGCAGGGAGAACTATGGCTACACCTTC. Translating it yields CASTLRGRENYGYTF.

The chain combines TRBV11-3 with TRBJ1-2, with no clear D. The germline V and J ends were trimmed by 5 bases and 6 bases, with 13 bases remaining between them. The CDR3 contains 13 residues. The V gene's germline CDR1 is SGHNT and CDR2 YENEEA. The CDR3 nucleotides read TGTGCCAGCAGCCCCCAGGATAGGCATGGCTACACCTTC. This translates into CASSPQDRHGYTF. The full variable domain, in which reference TRBV11-3 and TRBJ1-2 provide the parts outside the CDR3, is EAGVVQSPRYKIIEKKQPVAFWCNPISGHNTLYWYLQNLGQGPELLIRYENEEAVDDSQLPKDRFSAERLKGVDSTLKIQPAELGDSAVYLCASSPQDRHGYTFGSGTRLTVV.

The chain carries TRBV11-2 and TRBJ1-2; possible D gene TRBD1, 5 bases. The V end lost 0 bases, the J end lost 4 bases, and 6 bases lay between the germline ends. The CDR3 has 13 residues. CDR1 is SGHAT and CDR2 is FQNNGV in the germline V gene. CDR3 loop: CASSLDGTYGYTF. The CDR3 nucleotides are TGTGCCAGCAGCTTAGACGGGACCTATGGCTACACCTTC.

J is TRBJ1-1 and V is TRBV2, with D unresolved. Trimming removed 5 bases from V and 3 bases from J, with 16 bases in between. The germline CDR1 and CDR2 sequences are SNHLY and FYNNEI. The CDR3 is 15 residues long. CDR3 region: CASSSTTITDTEAFF. For the CDR3, the DNA is TGTGCCAGCAGTAGTACGACAATCACGGACACTGAAGCTTTCTTT.

The chain employs TRBV25-1 and TRBJ2-1; 9 nucleotides agree with TRBD1. The CDR3 loop spans 14 amino acids. V was pared by 2 bases and J by 14 bases, with 10 bases of the junction left unmatched. Germline lookup yields CDR1 MGHDK and CDR2 SYGVNS. The CDR3: CASSEEPLGTGKFF. The CDR3 bases are TGTGCCAGCAGTGAAGAGCCCCTCGGGACAGGGAAGTTCTTC.

V is TRBV5-4 and J is TRBJ1-2, with D unresolved. Trimming pared 4 bases from V and 2 bases from J, leaving 12 bases between. The CDR3 extends over 14 amino acids. Germline lookup yields CDR1 SGHNT and CDR2 YYREEE (reference sequence). The CDR3 reads CASSLGAANYGYTF. DNA of the CDR3: TGTGCCAGCAGCCTTGGAGCGGCGAACTATGGCTACACCTTC.

The V call is TRBV6-5, the J call TRBJ1-1; D gene ambiguous. V dropped 5 bases and J dropped 3 bases, with 10 bases sitting between them. The CDR3 runs to 13 residues. Germline V lookup: CDR1 MNHEY, CDR2 SVGAGI. CDR3 sequence: CASSPGSHTEAFF. The CDR3 nucleotides are TGTGCCAGCAGTCCCGGCAGCCACACTGAAGCTTTCTTT.

V usage is TRBV5-1 and J usage is TRBJ2-5; 11 bases fit TRBD2. The V gene's germline CDR1 is SGHRS and CDR2 YFSETQ. The CDR3 runs to 16 residues. With 2 bases clipped from V and 1 base from J, the junction kept 4 bases outside the gene matches. The CDR3 DNA reads TGCGCCAGCAGCTTACCTGGGACTAGCGGCCAAGAGACCCAGTACTTC. It is translated as CASSLPGTSGQETQYF. The full variable domain, its missing parts supplied by reference TRBV5-1 and TRBJ2-5, is KAGVTQTPRYLIKTRGQQVTLSCSPISGHRSVSWYQQTPGQGLQFLFEYFSETQRNKGNFPGRFSGRQFSNSRSEMNVSTLELGDSALYLCASSLPGTSGQETQYFGPGTRLLVL.

The chain combines TRBV19 with TRBJ1-1; D remains ambiguous. Germline V gene sequence: CDR1 LNHDA, CDR2 SQIVND (reference sequence). The CDR3 has 11 residues. V lost 9 bases to trimming and J lost 4 bases, with 9 bases between them. As DNA, the CDR3 is TGTGCCAGCGGAGGGAGCACTGAAGCTTTCTTT. As protein: CASGGSTEAFF.

This sequence joins TRBV10-3 and TRBJ1-1; D ambiguous. Trimming removed 0 bases from V and 10 bases from J, with 15 bases in between. The CDR3 is 14 amino acids. From germline, CDR1 is ENHRY and CDR2 SYGVKD. CDR3 in DNA: TGTGCCATCAGTGAGTCTGGCGTCGGGAGTGGAGCTTTCTTT. It translates to CAISESGVGSGAFF.

The V and J genes are TRBV6-1 and TRBJ2-3; D might be TRBD1 (7 bases). Germline lookup yields CDR1 MNHNS and CDR2 SASEGT. The CDR3 is 16 amino acids. V was trimmed by 4 bases and J by 0 bases, leaving 14 bases between them. This chain's CDR3 is CASSVGGTASTDTQYF. The DNA of the CDR3 is TGTGCCAGCAGTGTTGGAGGGACAGCTAGCACAGATACGCAGTATTTT.

This chain joins TRBV19 and TRBJ1-2; 7 bases match TRBD1. The CDR3 sequence is 16 residues long. Germline lookup yields CDR1 LNHDA and CDR2 SQIVND (reference sequence). The ends lost 8 bases at V and 6 bases at J; junction bases unmatched: 18. CDR3 amino acids: CASSPNPQTGRNGYTF. In DNA, the CDR3 is TGTGCCAGTTCTCCGAACCCACAGACAGGGCGAAATGGCTACACCTTC.

This chain joins TRBV6-1 and TRBJ2-1; 7 nucleotides align to TRBD1. With V trimmed by 3 bases and J by 11 bases, 7 bases remained unmatched. Per the germline V gene, CDR1 is MNHNS and CDR2 is SASEGT. This CDR3 is 13 amino acids long. The DNA for the CDR3 is TGTGCCAGCAGTGAGCTAGGGGGCCCCAAGCAGTTCTTC. This gives the protein CASSELGGPKQFF.

By its share, this clone is hyperexpanded. The J gene is TRBJ1-1, the V gene TRBV5-4; tentatively, D is TRBD1 (5 bases). V lost 4 bases to trimming and J lost 1 base, with 11 bases between them. Germline CDR1 and CDR2: SGHNT and YYREEE (reference sequence). The CDR3 sequence is 14 residues long. The CDR3 spells CASSPGRGNTEAFF. DNA of the CDR3: TGTGCCAGCAGCCCGGGGAGGGGGAACACTGAAGCTTTCTTT.

Comments on this clone: The missing conserved phenylalanine or tryptophan at the end of this CDR3 makes a read error likely. The limits of the CDR3 on the DNA are not certain, so only TCRdb's listed CDR3 is given. The V and J genes are TRBV7-6 and TRBJ2-6. Ends included, the CDR3 has 14 residues. Germline V CDR1 and CDR2: SGHVS, FNYEAQ. The CDR3 sequence: CASSKLIESHKVGL.

This clone is termed large (0.1 to 1%). The J gene is TRBJ1-1, the V gene TRBV5-4, with TRBD1 as a possible D gene (5 bases). The CDR3 has 16 amino acids. The ends were cut back, 6 bases at V and 1 base at J, with 19 bases in the middle. CDR1 is SGHNT, CDR2 YYREEE, per germline (reference sequence). This CDR3 reads CASILARGGANTEAFF. DNA of the CDR3: TGTGCCAGCATCCTCGCCCGGGGCGGGGCGAACACTGAAGCTTTCTTT.

As to this clone: The junction departs from the called germline gene at one end, perhaps through a read error. The same CDR3 can be traced to other DNA sequences in this sample. The chain has TRBV15 and TRBJ1-3; 11 nucleotides line up with TRBD1. There are 17 residues in the CDR3. CDR1 and CDR2 (germline): LNHNV, YYDKDF (reference sequence). This CDR3 reads CATSRERGTGGTNTIYF. The CDR3 nucleotides read TGCGCCACCAGCAGAGAGCGGGGGACAGGGGGGACAAACACCATATATTTT.

This chain links TRBV2 with TRBJ1-1, with TRBD1 as a possible D gene (6 bases). The CDR3 sequence is 15 residues long. CDR1 and CDR2 from the germline V gene are SNHLY and FYNNEI. V lost 6 bases to trimming and J lost 3 bases, with 17 bases between them. The CDR3 sequence: CASRARTAAYTEAFF. In nucleotides, the CDR3 is TGTGCCAGCAGAGCAAGGACAGCAGCTTACACTGAAGCTTTCTTT. Using reference TRBV2 and TRBJ1-1 for the parts outside the CDR3, the full variable domain is EPEVTQTPSHQVTQMGQEVILRCVPISNHLYFYWYRQILGQKVEFLVSFYNNEISEKSEIFDDQFSVERPDGSNFTLKIRSTKLEDSAMYFCASRARTAAYTEAFFGQGTRLTVV.

J is TRBJ2-7 and V is TRBV2; 8 bases are shared with TRBD1. Germline V lookup: CDR1 SNHLY, CDR2 FYNNEI. This CDR3 spans 11 amino acids. The CDR3 loop is CASGPRQGITV. The CDR3, as DNA: TGTGCCAGCGGTCCGAGACAGGGGATTACCGTC.

This chain joins TRBV7-6 and TRBJ2-5, with D unclear. V shed 1 base and J shed 4 bases, with 7 bases lying between them. The CDR3 is 13 residues long. CDR1 SGHVS and CDR2 FNYEAQ come from the germline V gene. DNA for the CDR3: TGTGCCAGCAGCTTAGGTCCGAGAGAGACCCAGTACTTC. It codes for CASSLGPRETQYF.